This TCR beta chain was found in a study of T cell repertoires in cytomegalovirus infection. Study context: HLA-B-restricted CMV epitopes that are well studied were used alongside recently identified HLA-C-restricted ones. Carrying CMV and the relevant HLA type showed in public TCR beta signatures.

MiXCR was run by TCRdb on the reads, yielding one entry per CDR3 protein. The table has roughly 340,000 distinct CDR3 sequences, almost 30% seen once; the top ten hold 15% to 25%. Germline CDR1 and CDR2: LGHDT and YNNKEL (reference sequence). V shed 1 base and J shed 4 bases, with 1 base lying between them. The CDR3 is 11 residues long. Regarding this clonotype: What it binds is unknown. One base away lies a much larger clone, so this may be a sequencing read error.

Overall study findings and caveats: Public TCR beta family frequency separated CMV-and-HLA carriers, including in an independent cohort.

This chain connects TRBV3-1 to TRBJ1-2; D gene ambiguous. This TCR derives from a human donor in good health (CMV status not recorded). Some clones in this sample may be carry-over from other donors' samples. The sequenced sample was cultured PBMCs, obtained from culture after CMV antigen stimulation. For the CDR3, the DNA is TGTGCCAGCAGCCAAGCCTATGGCTACACCTTC. Protein product: CASSQAYGYTF. The full variable domain, its missing parts supplied by reference TRBV3-1 and TRBJ1-2, is DTAVSQTPKYLVTQMGNDKSIKCEQNLGHDTMYWYKQDSKKFLKIMFSYNNKELIINETVPNRFSPKSPDKAHLNLHINSLELGDSAVYFCASSQAYGYTFGSGTRLTVV.